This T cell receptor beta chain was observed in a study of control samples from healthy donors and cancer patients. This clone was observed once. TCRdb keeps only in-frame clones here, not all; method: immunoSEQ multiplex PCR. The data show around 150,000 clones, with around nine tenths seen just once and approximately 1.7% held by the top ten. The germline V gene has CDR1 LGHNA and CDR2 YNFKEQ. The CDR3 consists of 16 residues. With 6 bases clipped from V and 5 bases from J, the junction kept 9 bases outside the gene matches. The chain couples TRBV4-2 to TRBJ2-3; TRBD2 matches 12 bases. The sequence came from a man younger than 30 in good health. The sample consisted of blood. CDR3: CASSPGLAGIIDTQYF. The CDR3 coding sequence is TGTGCCAGCAGTCCTGGACTAGCGGGGATCATAGATACGCAGTATTTT.